The table lists the clone carrying this T cell receptor beta chain with a few counts. The antigen remains unidentified. The entry originates in a study of vaccination effects on CD4 cells after COVID-19. Study summary: Vaccination of participants consisted of two doses of either the BNT162b2 or mRNA-1273 vaccine. Around 2 million PBMC per well were cultured with 7.5 to 10 IU/ml IL-2 and about 10 ug/ml peptides.

Assay used: immunoSEQ multiplex PCR; TCRdb lists only in-frame clones, some missing. The sample lists about 45,000 clones, 74% occurring once. Having been cultured for 10 days, the cells underwent CD4+ T cell isolation. Sometime from March through December 2020, the person acquired a SARS-CoV-2 infection that PCR confirmed. The authors replaced half the medium with IL-2 medium on days 3 and 7. Germline values: CDR1 SEHNR, CDR2 FQNEAQ (reference sequence). V lost 5 bases to trimming and J lost 1 base, with 6 bases between them. The CDR3 is 12 amino acids. The specimen was CD4+ T cells from PBMCs cultured without peptide, collected before COVID-19 vaccination. The rearrangement uses TRBV7-9 and TRBJ2-7; D is unresolved. The TCR sequence derives from a human donor who had a prior SARS-CoV-2 infection. The CDR3, as DNA: TGTGCCAGCAGCCCCCCATCCTACGAGCAGTACTTC. Translated: CASSPPSYEQYF. Together with reference TRBV7-9 and TRBJ2-7, the CDR3 gives the full variable domain: DTGVSQNPRHKITKRGQNVTFRCDPISEHNRLYWYRQTLGQGPEFLTYFQNEAQLEKSRLLSDRFSAERPKGSFSTLEIQRTEQGDSAMYLCASSPPSYEQYFGPGTRLTVT.